This passage covers 21 T cell receptor beta chains from one sample sequenced in a study of T cell repertoires in cytomegalovirus infection. These receptors' antigens are unknown. TCRdb analysed the reads with MiXCR anew, one entry per CDR3 protein. The data hold roughly 87,000 distinct CDR3 sequences, with 25% to 30% observed a single time. Sequencing was performed on CD8+ T cells from cultured PBMCs, taken from culture after CMV antigen stimulation. The receptors come from a human donor in good health (CMV status not recorded). Some clones in this sample may be carry-over from other donors' samples.

The chain combines TRBV12-3 or TRBV12-4 with TRBJ2-2; D ambiguous. Deletions cut 3 bases from V and 0 bases from J, with 5 bases between. CDR3 size: 14 residues. The CDR3 region has the DNA TGTGCCAGCAGTTTGGCCACGAACACCGGGGAGCTGTTTTTT. Translation: CASSLATNTGELFF.

This clonotype was observed a few times. The chain is built from TRBV27 and TRBJ1-1, with D hard to call. The CDR3 length is 13 residues. The V end lost 0 bases, the J end lost 1 base, and 3 bases lay between the germline ends. Germline CDR1 and CDR2: MNHEY and SMNVEV (reference sequence). CDR3 coding DNA: TGTGCCAGCAGTTTATCTTGGAACACTGAAGCTTTCTTT. This sequence encodes CASSLSWNTEAFF.

The table lists this clonotype with many counts. The chain recombines TRBV5-6 with TRBJ1-1; possible D gene TRBD1, 5 bases. With 4 bases removed from V and 3 bases from J, the gap between germline ends came to 10 bases. Germline CDR1 reads SGHDT; CDR2 reads YYEEEE. This CDR3 has 13 residues. CDR3 protein: CASSGGVYTEAFF. The CDR3, as DNA: TGTGCCAGCAGCGGGGGAGTGTACACTGAAGCTTTCTTT.

This clonotype was seen a few times. The rearrangement uses TRBV10-3 and TRBJ2-1, with unresolved D. Germline V gene lookup returns CDR1 ENHRY and CDR2 SYGVKD. The CDR3 extends over 13 amino acids. Trimming pared 3 bases from V and 9 bases from J, leaving 12 bases between. The CDR3 region is CAISECGDCEQFF. The CDR3 bases are TGTGCCATCAGTGAATGTGGGGATTGTGAGCAGTTCTTC.

J is TRBJ2-7 and V is TRBV15, with D possibly being TRBD1 or TRBD2 (5 bases each). V lost 3 bases to trimming and J lost 9 bases, with 18 bases between them. The CDR3 is 14 residues long. From germline, CDR1 is LNHNV and CDR2 YYDKDF (reference sequence). The DNA of the CDR3 is TGTGCCACCAGCAGCCCGGGGACGTCGGGGCGGCAGTACTTC. This codes for CATSSPGTSGRQYF.

This rearrangement joins TRBV11-2 to TRBJ1-1; TRBD1 might be the D (5 bases). From germline, CDR1 is SGHAT and CDR2 FQNNGV. The length of the CDR3 is 11 residues. The V and J ends lost 8 bases and 1 base respectively, with 5 bases between them. This chain's CDR3 is CASGGNTEAFF. The CDR3 DNA sequence: TGTGCCAGCGGGGGGAACACTGAAGCTTTCTTT.

At least ten counts were recorded for this clonotype. The gene calls are TRBV7-6 and TRBJ2-6; D may be TRBD1 (6 bases). The germline CDR1 and CDR2 sequences are SGHVS and FNYEAQ. Trimming took 3 bases from V and 11 from J, leaving 14 bases between them. There are 14 residues in the CDR3. The CDR3 protein is CASSLGDNLHVLTF. CDR3 sequence (DNA): TGTGCCAGCAGCTTGGGGGACAACCTTCACGTCCTGACTTTC.

V and J are TRBV3-1 and TRBJ2-2, with 8 nucleotides matching TRBD2. CDR1 LGHDT and CDR2 YNNKEL come from the germline V gene (reference sequence). CDR3 length equals 18 residues. The J segment lost 4 bases and the V segment lost 0 bases, leaving 10 bases of the junction unmatched. The CDR3 sequence: CASSQDTSGWMATGELFF. The DNA of the CDR3 is TGTGCCAGCAGCCAAGATACTAGCGGCTGGATGGCCACCGGGGAGCTGTTTTTT.

In its sample, this clonotype was seen a few times. This chain joins TRBV20-1 and TRBJ1-1, with a weak D call TRBD1 (6 bases). This CDR3 has 13 amino acids. Trimming stripped 6 bases from V and 8 bases from J, with 19 bases between. Germline V lookup: CDR1 DFQATT, CDR2 SNEGSKA (reference sequence). The CDR3 nucleotides are TGCAGTGCCCCAACTCGGGGGCTAGGGGAAGCTTTCTTT. As protein: CSAPTRGLGEAFF.

The table lists this clonotype with a count of one. The chain employs TRBV7-2 and TRBJ1-6, with 8 bases identical to TRBD1. Germline trimming cut 8 bases from V and 8 bases from J; bases unmatched to any gene: 14. The CDR3 runs to 16 residues. Germline V gives CDR1 SGHTA, CDR2 FQGNSA. The CDR3 spells CASGPDPGQGDSPLHF. CDR3 DNA: TGTGCCAGCGGCCCAGATCCAGGACAGGGCGATTCACCCCTCCACTTT.

This clonotype came up a few times. The chain links TRBV11-2 to TRBJ1-5; D is perhaps TRBD1 (5 bases). Germline V lookup: CDR1 SGHAT, CDR2 FQNNGV. Trimming removed 2 bases at V and 6 bases at J, with 14 bases between. The CDR3 is made up of 15 amino acids. The CDR3 DNA follows: TGTGCCAGCAGCTTACTAGAAGGGGCAGCTCAGCCCCAGCATTTT. Encoded protein: CASSLLEGAAQPQHF.

The chain has TRBV6-6 and TRBJ2-1; D may be TRBD2 (6 bases). Trimming cost V 6 bases and J 1 base, with 10 bases left between them. CDR3 length: 14 amino acids. Germline loops: CDR1 MNHNY, CDR2 SVGAGI (reference sequence). As DNA, the CDR3 is TGTGCCAGCAGGGAGGGGATTTCCTACAATGAGCAGTTCTTC. Its translation: CASREGISYNEQFF.

Many counts were recorded for this clonotype. The rearrangement links TRBV4-1 to TRBJ2-5; tentatively, D is TRBD2 (5 bases). Trimming left V 0 bases short and J 2 bases short, with 10 bases between. The V gene's germline CDR1 is MGHRA and CDR2 YSYEKL. The CDR3 contains 15 residues. Here the CDR3 reads CASSQDWETQETQYF. CDR3 sequence (DNA): TGCGCCAGCAGCCAAGATTGGGAGACGCAAGAGACCCAGTACTTC.

The chain has TRBV7-6 and TRBJ2-1; no clear D. This CDR3 comprises 13 residues. Germline CDR1 and CDR2: SGHVS and FNYEAQ. V was cut by 4 bases and J by 6 bases, with 10 bases left in between. The CDR3: CASSSGYGNEQFF. CDR3 nucleotide sequence: TGTGCCAGCAGCTCCGGCTACGGCAATGAGCAGTTCTTC.

This sequence joins TRBV4-2 and TRBJ2-1; unclear D gene. Germline V lookup: CDR1 LGHNA, CDR2 YNFKEQ. This CDR3 has 16 residues. Trimming left V 0 bases short and J 2 bases short, with 11 bases between. The CDR3 region is CASSQDGNSPYNEQFF. The CDR3 DNA follows: TGTGCCAGCAGCCAAGATGGGAACAGTCCCTACAATGAGCAGTTCTTC.

The J gene is TRBJ1-5, the V gene TRBV12-3 or TRBV12-4; TRBD1 might be the D (5 bases). V gave up 6 bases and J gave up 4 bases, with 13 bases separating them. There are 14 residues in the CDR3. CDR3 bases: TGTGCCAGCAGCCAAGAGGGGCGTAATCAGCCCCAGCATTTT. The encoded protein is CASSQEGRNQPQHF.

The gene calls are TRBV27 and TRBJ2-3; 8 bases fit TRBD2. Germline-derived CDR1 and CDR2 are MNHEY and SMNVEV (reference sequence). The CDR3 contains 15 residues. V was clipped by 0 bases and J by 1 base; unmatched bases: 0. CDR3: CASSLSAGGTDTQYF. The CDR3 nucleotides read TGTGCCAGCAGTTTATCAGCGGGGGGCACAGATACGCAGTATTTT.

The J gene is TRBJ1-5, the V gene TRBV4-1, with D uncertain. Trimming left V 3 bases short and J 6 bases short, with 21 bases between. CDR1 MGHRA and CDR2 YSYEKL come from the germline V gene. This CDR3 comprises 17 residues. CDR3: CASSQLPVAASPQPQHF. Written as DNA, the CDR3 is TGCGCCAGCAGCCAGCTCCCGGTGGCCGCCTCACCTCAGCCCCAGCATTTT.

This clonotype was counted a few times. CDR3 protein: CASSMGQGSNEQFF. In nucleotides, the CDR3 is TGTGCCAGTAGTATGGGACAGGGGTCCAATGAGCAGTTCTTC. The chain is built from TRBV19 and TRBJ2-1; 10 bases are a match to TRBD1. CDR3 length: 14 residues. Trimming took 3 bases from V and 6 from J; bases not matched to a gene: 2. Germline values: CDR1 LNHDA, CDR2 SQIVND (reference sequence).

The chain uses TRBV24-1 and TRBJ2-1; D remains unclear. Trimming left V 3 bases short and J 8 bases short, with 7 bases between. The V gene's germline CDR1 is KGHDR and CDR2 SFDVKD. The length of the CDR3 is 12 residues. CDR3 DNA: TGTGCCACCAGTGATGTTAGACATGAGCAGTTCTTC. Translating it yields CATSDVRHEQFF.

The J gene is TRBJ2-3, the V gene TRBV7-6; 9 nucleotides agree with TRBD2. The germline V gene encodes CDR1 SGHVS and CDR2 FNYEAQ. The CDR3 runs to 17 residues. The junction had 10 bases not matched to a gene; V was cut back by 3 bases and J by 3 bases. CDR3: CASSFSGTSKQTDTQYF. Here the CDR3 DNA reads TGTGCCAGCAGCTTCTCCGGGACTAGCAAGCAGACAGATACGCAGTATTTT.